Described below is a single T cell receptor beta chain sequence and its context. The repertoire was sequenced with immunoSEQ multiplex PCR; TCRdb's copy has only in-frame clones and lacks some. In all, the sample yields approximately 190,000 clones. This sample was taken from a study of control samples from healthy donors and cancer patients. V lost 2 bases to trimming and J lost 9 bases, with 14 bases between them. CDR1 and CDR2 from the germline V gene are SGHVS and FQNEAQ. The CDR3 has 15 residues. The chain links TRBV7-8 to TRBJ1-6, with a possible D match to TRBD1 (5 bases). The sequence was collected from a woman aged 25-40 years in good health. Specimen: blood. The CDR3 DNA reads as TGTGCCAGCAGCTTAATTGCCAGGGCCGGTTCACCCCTCCACTTT. Its protein product is CASSLIARAGSPLHF.